The 20 T cell receptor beta chains reported below all come from one sample, sequenced in a study of blood T cell repertoires in COVID-19. Sequencing was performed with immunoSEQ multiplex PCR; in TCRdb, only in-frame clones are kept and a portion is missing. The data show almost 250,000 clones, with around 88% seen just once and approximately 6% held by the top ten. The specimen was peripheral blood. The receptors here all came from an elderly woman with COVID-19, enrolled during active disease.

J is TRBJ2-1 and V is TRBV3-1 (or the pseudogene TRBV3-2); TRBD1 might be the D (6 bases). Germline V gene data show CDR1 as LGHDT and CDR2 as YNNKEL (reference sequence). Trimming stripped 5 bases from V and 13 bases from J, with 18 bases between. The CDR3 is made up of 13 amino acids. The DNA for the CDR3 is TGTGCCAGCAGCGAGGGTCTTACAGGGAATCAGTTCTTC. It is translated as CASSEGLTGNQFF.

This sequence joins TRBV7-2 and TRBJ1-1; 8 bases fit TRBD1. J gave up 5 bases and V 1 base, and 6 bases lay outside the gene matches. CDR1 and CDR2 (germline): SGHTA, FQGNSA. This CDR3 spans 15 amino acids. For the CDR3, the DNA is TGTGCCAGCAGCTTAGACCAGACAGGGGCTACTGAAGCTTTCTTT. It specifies CASSLDQTGATEAFF. The full variable domain, its missing parts supplied by reference TRBV7-2 and TRBJ1-1, is GAGVSQSPSNKVTEKGKDVELRCDPISGHTALYWYRQSLGQGLEFLIYFQGNSAPDKSGLPSDRFSAERTGGSVSTLTIQRTQQEDSAVYLCASSLDQTGATEAFFGQGTRLTVV.

The chain employs TRBV28 and TRBJ2-2; possibly TRBD1 for D (5 bases). The germline CDR1 and CDR2 sequences are MDHEN and SYDVKM. V dropped 6 bases and J dropped 0 bases, with 11 bases sitting between them. The CDR3 is made up of 15 amino acids. CDR3 nucleotides: TGTGCCAGCAGCCCGGACAAACCGAACACCGGGGAGCTGTTTTTT. It yields the protein CASSPDKPNTGELFF. Filled out from reference TRBV28 and TRBJ2-2, the complete variable domain reads DVKVTQSSRYLVKRTGEKVFLECVQDMDHENMFWYRQDPGLGLRLIYFSYDVKMKEKGDIPEGYSVSREKKERFSLILESASTNQTSMYLCASSPDKPNTGELFFGEGSRLTVL.

CDR3 sequence: CAAGQGAGYTF. The CDR3 nucleotides read TGTGCCGCGGGGCAGGGGGCCGGCTACACCTTC. This chain joins TRBV15 and TRBJ1-2; the match to TRBD1 covers 8 bases. With V trimmed by 11 bases and J by 8 bases, 7 bases remained unmatched. This CDR3 comprises 11 residues. Germline CDR1 is LNHNV and CDR2 is YYDKDF (reference sequence).

The V call is TRBV9, the J call TRBJ2-3, with no clear D. Germline CDR1 SGDLS, CDR2 YYNGEE. The CDR3 has 13 amino acids. Trimming removed 0 bases from V and 2 bases from J, with 4 bases in between. CDR3 bases: TGTGCCAGCAGCGTAGGGCCCACAGATACGCAGTATTTT. Amino acids: CASSVGPTDTQYF.

This clone was counted once. The V call is TRBV6-5, the J call TRBJ1-5; TRBD1 matches at 7 bases. The CDR3 loop spans 14 amino acids. J gave up 0 bases and V 6 bases, and 2 bases lay outside the gene matches. The germline CDR1 and CDR2 sequences are MNHEY and SVGAGI. DNA of the CDR3: TGTGCCAGCAGAGGGACAGATAGCAATCAGCCCCAGCATTTT. Translating gives CASRGTDSNQPQHF.

This clone appeared once. In DNA form, the CDR3 reads TGTGCCAGCTCACCCTACTCGAACACTGAAGCTTTCTTT. This codes for CASSPYSNTEAFF. The chain uses TRBV18 and TRBJ1-1; D is unresolved. V was clipped by 3 bases and J by 1 base, with 6 bases between them. This CDR3 region has 13 residues. Germline V gene data show CDR1 as KGHSH and CDR2 as LQKENI. The entire variable domain, with the rest obtained from reference TRBV18 and TRBJ1-1, is as follows: NAGVMQNPRHLVRRRGQEARLRCSPMKGHSHVYWYRQLPEEGLKFMVYLQKENIIDESGMPKERFSAEFPKEGPSILRIQQVVRGDSAAYFCASSPYSNTEAFFGQGTRLTVV.

V gene TRBV30 combines with J gene TRBJ1-4; D is ambiguous. The CDR3 length is 15 residues. Trimming removed 4 bases from V and 3 bases from J, with 15 bases in between. CDR1 and CDR2 from the germline V gene are GTSNPN and SVGIG (reference sequence). The CDR3 is CAWIPGREPNEKLFF. CDR3 nucleotides: TGTGCCTGGATCCCTGGGAGGGAGCCTAATGAAAAACTGTTTTTT.

The chain's CDR3 is CASSPRGPTENEQFF. The CDR3 DNA is TGTGCCAGCAGCCCGCGGGGGCCGACTGAGAATGAGCAGTTCTTC. This chain links TRBV11-2 with TRBJ2-1, with TRBD2 as a possible D gene (7 bases). Trimming cost V 5 bases and J 7 bases, with 18 bases left between them. The CDR3 is 15 residues long. CDR1 is SGHAT and CDR2 is FQNNGV in the germline V gene.

This chain uses TRBV4-2 with TRBJ1-3; D remains unclear. The CDR3 covers 17 residues. V lost 0 bases and J 4 bases, leaving 16 bases between the germline ends. Germline CDR1 and CDR2: LGHNA and YNFKEQ. The CDR3 DNA reads TGTGCCAGCAGCCAAGAACTGCGAGAAATATCCGGAAACACCATATATTTT. It is translated as CASSQELREISGNTIYF.

The rearrangement joins TRBV5-6 to TRBJ1-1; weak D call: TRBD1 (5 bases). The CDR3 loop spans 13 amino acids. Trimming left V 4 bases short and J 1 base short, with 8 bases between. Germline values: CDR1 SGHDT, CDR2 YYEEEE. For the CDR3, the DNA is TGTGCCAGCAGCCCGACAGCGAACACTGAAGCTTTCTTT. This sequence encodes CASSPTANTEAFF.

The rearrangement uses TRBV5-1 and TRBJ1-1, with TRBD1 matching 9 bases. Germline V gene lookup returns CDR1 SGHRS and CDR2 YFSETQ. With V trimmed by 4 bases and J by 6 bases, 13 bases remained unmatched. The CDR3 is 16 residues long. CDR3 in amino acids: CASSPGQGPLRAEAFF. The DNA for the CDR3 is TGCGCCAGCAGCCCGGGACAGGGCCCTCTGAGGGCTGAAGCTTTCTTT.

This chain links TRBV7-9 with TRBJ1-5, with a weak D call TRBD1 (5 bases). The CDR3 is 18 amino acids. V was pared by 1 base and J by 2 bases, with 18 bases between. Germline assignment: CDR1 SEHNR and CDR2 FQNEAQ (reference sequence). Written as DNA, the CDR3 is TGTGCCAGCAGCTTAGTTGGATCCTGGGGGGTAGGCAATCAGCCCCAGCATTTT. Protein: CASSLVGSWGVGNQPQHF.

The rearrangement links TRBV5-1 to TRBJ2-5, with 7 bases fitting TRBD2. The ends lost 4 bases at V and 2 bases at J; junction bases unmatched: 8. Looked up from germline, CDR1 is SGHRS and CDR2 is YFSETQ. The length of the CDR3 is 15 residues. CDR3 DNA: TGCGCCAGCAGCACTGCGGGGGACCTACAAGAGACCCAGTACTTC. It encodes CASSTAGDLQETQYF. The variable domain in full, with the rest retrieved from reference TRBV5-1 and TRBJ2-5, is KAGVTQTPRYLIKTRGQQVTLSCSPISGHRSVSWYQQTPGQGLQFLFEYFSETQRNKGNFPGRFSGRQFSNSRSEMNVSTLELGDSALYLCASSTAGDLQETQYFGPGTRLLVL.

The rearrangement links TRBV10-1 to TRBJ2-1; D is perhaps TRBD2 (6 bases). V was pared by 9 bases and J by 2 bases, with 11 bases between. CDR1 and CDR2 from the germline V gene are WNHNN and SYGVQD (reference sequence). The CDR3 is made up of 13 amino acids. The CDR3 coding sequence is TGCGCCAGTCCGGGGGTGCCCTACAATGAGCAGTTCTTC. It specifies CASPGVPYNEQFF.

The rearrangement joins TRBV5-1 to TRBJ2-3; possibly TRBD1 for D (6 bases). The CDR3 is made up of 15 amino acids. The ends were cut back, 0 bases at V and 5 bases at J, with 13 bases in the middle. Per germline, CDR1 SGHRS and CDR2 YFSETQ. The CDR3 DNA is TGCGCCAGCAGCTTGGACGGGCAGGGGTTAGATACGCAGTATTTT. It is translated as CASSLDGQGLDTQYF.

The rearrangement links TRBV10-3 to TRBJ2-2, with 7 bases aligning to TRBD1. This CDR3 has 14 amino acids. The germline CDR1 and CDR2 sequences are ENHRY and SYGVKD. After removal of 2 bases from V and 6 bases from J, the junction contained 3 bases not matched to a gene. In nucleotides, the CDR3 is TGTGCCATCAGTGAGGACAGGGACGCCGGGGAGCTGTTTTTT. Its translation is CAISEDRDAGELFF.

This clone was seen only a few times. The chain is built from TRBV3-1 (or the pseudogene TRBV3-2) and TRBJ2-7; D remains unclear. Trimming took off 4 bases at V and 0 bases at J, with 10 bases between the two ends. The CDR3 is 14 amino acids. CDR1 and CDR2 (germline): LGHDT, YNNKEL (reference sequence). The CDR3 loop is CASSPLGGSYEQYF. Written as DNA, the CDR3 is TGTGCCAGCAGCCCTTTAGGCGGCTCCTACGAGCAGTACTTC.

The rearrangement links TRBV18 to TRBJ1-1; D is perhaps TRBD1 (6 bases). V lost 0 bases and J lost 10, with 15 bases in between. The germline gives CDR1 KGHSH, CDR2 LQKENI. The CDR3 sequence is 14 residues long. CDR3 amino acids: CASSPPGGKFGAFF. DNA of the CDR3: TGTGCCAGCTCACCACCTGGGGGCAAGTTTGGAGCTTTCTTT.

V gene TRBV24-1 combines with J gene TRBJ2-5; possibly TRBD2 for D (6 bases). From germline, CDR1 is KGHDR and CDR2 SFDVKD. Trimming took 9 bases from V and 2 from J, leaving 15 bases between them. The CDR3 covers 14 residues. The CDR3 DNA reads as TGTGCCACCGTCGGCCGGGACTTTCAAGAGACCCAGTACTTC. Translating gives CATVGRDFQETQYF.